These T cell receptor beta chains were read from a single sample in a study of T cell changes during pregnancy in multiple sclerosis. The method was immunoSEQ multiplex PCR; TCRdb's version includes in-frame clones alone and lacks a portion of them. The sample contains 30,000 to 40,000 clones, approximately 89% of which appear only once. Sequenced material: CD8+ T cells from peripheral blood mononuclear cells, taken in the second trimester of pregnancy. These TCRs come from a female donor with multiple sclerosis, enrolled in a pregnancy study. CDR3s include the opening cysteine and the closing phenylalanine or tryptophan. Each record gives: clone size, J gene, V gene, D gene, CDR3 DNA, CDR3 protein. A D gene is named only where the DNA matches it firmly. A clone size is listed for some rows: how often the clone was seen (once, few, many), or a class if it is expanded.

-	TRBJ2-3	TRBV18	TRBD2	TGTGCCAGCTCACCAAGGGCGGCTAGCGGTTCTTCAGATACGCAGTATTTT	CASSPRAASGSSDTQYF
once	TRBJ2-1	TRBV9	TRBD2	TGTGCCCCCTACGTTAGCGGGATTCCCAATGAGCAGTTCTTC	CAPYVSGIPNEQFF
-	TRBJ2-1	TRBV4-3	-	TGCGCCAGCAGCCAAGTGCGGAATGAGCAGTTCTTC	CASSQVRNEQFF
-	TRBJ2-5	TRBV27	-	TGTGCCAGCAGTGCCAACAGGGACCAAGAGACCCAGTACTTC	CASSANRDQETQYF
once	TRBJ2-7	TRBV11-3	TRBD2	TGTGCCAGCAGCTCGTCTAGCGGGAACTCCTACGAGCAGTACTTC	CASSSSSGNSYEQYF
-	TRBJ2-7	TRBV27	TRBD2	TGTGCCAGCAGTCAACGGGGCGGGAGTTTAAGCTACGAGCAGTACTTC	CASSQRGGSLSYEQYF
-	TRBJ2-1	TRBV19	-	TGTGCCAGTAGGGCCAGTGTAAGCTCCTACAATGAGCAGTTCTTC	CASRASVSSYNEQFF
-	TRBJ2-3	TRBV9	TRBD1	TGTGCCAGCAGCTCGGGACAGTTTAGCACAGATACGCAGTATTTT	CASSSGQFSTDTQYF
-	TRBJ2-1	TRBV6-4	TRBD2	TGTGCCAGCAGTGCGACTAGCGGGAACTACAATGAGCAGTTCTTC	CASSATSGNYNEQFF
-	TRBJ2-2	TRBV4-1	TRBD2	TGCGCCAGCAGCTCCTGGTCCATAGCGGGAGGGCCCCCGAACACCGGGGAGCTGTTTTTT	CASSSWSIAGGPPNTGELFF